A selection of T cell receptor beta chains follows, all from one sample in a study of shared clonotypes between healthy human individuals. Some clones are missing from TCRdb's copy, which holds only in-frame ones; the method was immunoSEQ multiplex PCR. The table includes around 750,000 clones, roughly 70% detected once. Sequences were obtained from memory CD4+ T cells sorted from blood. These receptors all come from a woman aged 25 to 39 in good health. Both conserved end residues are part of each CDR3. Each record gives: CDR3 protein, CDR3 DNA, CDR3 length, clone size, J gene, D gene, V gene. A D gene is named only where the DNA matches it firmly. The listing skips clone size in some rows; elsewhere it reads once, few, many or a size class.

CASSPTGTGANEQYF TGTGCCAGCAGCCCGACCGGGACAGGGGCTAACGAGCAGTACTTC 15 - TRBJ2-7 TRBD1 TRBV7-9
CASSSPFGGYEQYF TGTGCCAGCAGTTCCCCGTTCGGTGGCTACGAGCAGTACTTC 14 few TRBJ2-7 - TRBV6-5
CASSLSAVMNTEAFF TGTGCCAGCAGTTTGTCGGCGGTAATGAACACTGAAGCTTTCTTT 15 - TRBJ1-1 - TRBV27
CASTGSQLAGESSNEQYF TGCGCCAGCACGGGTTCTCAACTAGCGGGAGAATCTTCCAACGAGCAGTACTTC 18 - TRBJ2-7 TRBD2 TRBV10-2
CASRRTADSQQYF TGTGCCAGCAGACGGACGGCAGACTCGCAGCAGTACTTC 13 - TRBJ2-7 - TRBV28
CASTPTIDNEQFF TGTGCCAGCACTCCTACGATAGACAATGAGCAGTTCTTC 13 - TRBJ2-1 - TRBV2
CATSRLRGAGTDTQYF TGTGCCACCAGCAGACTCAGGGGGGCCGGCACAGATACGCAGTATTTT 16 - TRBJ2-3 - TRBV15
CASSDGTSAGELFF TGTGCCAGCAGTGATGGGACTAGCGCCGGGGAGCTGTTTTTT 14 - TRBJ2-2 TRBD2 TRBV25-1
CASSRDRFTDTQYF TGTGCCAGCAGCCGGGACAGGTTCACAGATACGCAGTATTTT 14 - TRBJ2-3 TRBD1 TRBV28
CAISEREGTDTQYF TGTGCCATCAGCGAGCGGGAGGGCACAGATACGCAGTATTTT 14 - TRBJ2-3 TRBD2 TRBV10-3
CASSYGGAGVYEQYF TGTGCCAGCAGTTACGGGGGGGCCGGGGTCTACGAGCAGTACTTC 15 few TRBJ2-7 - TRBV6-6
CASYPQGNTGELFF TGTGCCAGCTATCCCCAAGGGAACACCGGGGAGCTGTTTTTT 14 - TRBJ2-2 - TRBV6-5
CASRPGGDTIYF TGTGCCAGCAGGCCTGGGGGAGACACCATATATTTT 12 - TRBJ1-3 - TRBV28
CASSLYGFGGGLNTEAFF TGTGCCAGCAGTTTATATGGTTTCGGGGGGGGTTTGAACACTGAAGCTTTCTTT 18 - TRBJ1-1 - TRBV28
CASSSPRIANTGELFF TGCGCCAGCAGCTCACCTCGAATAGCGAACACCGGGGAGCTGTTTTTT 16 - TRBJ2-2 - TRBV5-1
CASSPAAIGETQYF TGCGCCAGCAGCCCCGCCGCAATCGGCGAGACCCAGTACTTC 14 - TRBJ2-5 - TRBV5-1
CASSIRVVPEAFF TGTGCCAGCAGCATAAGGGTAGTCCCTGAAGCTTTCTTT 13 - TRBJ1-1 - TRBV7-9
CASSLDNNEKLFF TGCGCCAGCAGCTTAGACAATAATGAAAAACTGTTTTTT 13 - TRBJ1-4 - TRBV5-1
CASSSTGDGGYTF TGTGCCAGCAGCTCTACAGGGGATGGTGGCTACACCTTC 13 few TRBJ1-2 TRBD1 TRBV7-3
CASRSRGFPVYEQYF TGTGCCAGCAGGTCTCGAGGGTTTCCCGTCTACGAGCAGTACTTC 15 many TRBJ2-7 - TRBV28
CASSIDLRPTINQPQHF TGTGCCAGTAGTATAGATCTTAGGCCGACGATCAATCAGCCCCAGCATTTT 17 - TRBJ1-5 - TRBV19
CASSPRTGFAVGYGQPQHF TGTGCCAGCAGCCCAAGGACGGGCTTCGCTGTGGGGTATGGGCAGCCCCAGCATTTT 19 - TRBJ1-5 - TRBV7-4
CSVEVTGPETQYF TGCAGCGTTGAAGTCACCGGACCAGAGACCCAGTACTTC 13 - TRBJ2-5 - TRBV29-1
CASSLAGASSGANVLTF TGTGCCAGCAGCTTAGCGGGAGCCAGTTCTGGGGCCAACGTCCTGACTTTC 17 - TRBJ2-6 - TRBV7-9
CSVEEGDRGGYTF TGCAGCGTTGAAGAGGGGGACAGGGGTGGCTACACCTTC 13 - TRBJ1-2 TRBD1 TRBV29-1
CASSPRLAGGGGEQFF TGTGCCAGTAGTCCTCGACTAGCGGGAGGAGGGGGTGAGCAGTTCTTC 16 - TRBJ2-1 TRBD2 TRBV19
CASSRTGDGYTF TGTGCCAGCAGCCGGACAGGGGATGGCTACACCTTC 12 - TRBJ1-2 TRBD1 TRBV7-9
CASSPGQGTYEQYF TGTGCCAGCAGCCCGGGACAGGGGACCTACGAGCAGTACTTC 14 few TRBJ2-7 TRBD1 TRBV6-5
CASSGEGLAGSEQFF TGTGCCAGCAGCGGGGAGGGACTAGCGGGATCTGAGCAGTTCTTC 15 - TRBJ2-1 TRBD2 TRBV7-3
CASSISTSAGGKQYF TGTGCCAGTAGTATATCCACTTCAGCAGGGGGCAAGCAGTACTTC 15 - TRBJ2-7 TRBD1 TRBV19
CASSTQGDTQYF TGTGCCAGCAGCACACAGGGAGATACGCAGTATTTT 12 - TRBJ2-3 - TRBV11-2
CASSHQGGSGRVEQFF TGCGCCAGCAGCCACCAAGGGGGTAGCGGGAGGGTAGAGCAGTTCTTC 16 many TRBJ2-1 TRBD2 TRBV4-1
CASSGLAGAAGELFF TGTGCCAGCAGCGGACTAGCGGGAGCGGCCGGGGAGCTGTTTTTT 15 - TRBJ2-2 TRBD2 TRBV28
CASTSNLDTQYF TGTGCCAGCACGAGTAATCTGGATACGCAGTATTTT 12 - TRBJ2-3 - TRBV7-6
CASSEQGADTQYF TGTGCCAGCAGTGAACAGGGCGCAGATACGCAGTATTTT 13 few TRBJ2-3 - TRBV2
CASSSLDARDRNTIYF TGTGCCAGCAGTTCGTTGGACGCGCGGGATCGAAACACCATATATTTT 16 - TRBJ1-3 - TRBV28
CASSIGTGSHTDTQYF TGTGCCAGCAGTATCGGGACAGGGTCCCACACAGATACGCAGTATTTT 16 - TRBJ2-3 TRBD1 TRBV28
CASSLGARARSTEAFF TGTGCCAGCAGTTTAGGGGCGCGTGCGAGGAGCACTGAAGCTTTCTTT 16 - TRBJ1-1 - TRBV28
CASSITRGNQPQHF TGTGCCAGTAGTATTACCAGGGGGAATCAGCCCCAGCATTTT 14 - TRBJ1-5 TRBD1 TRBV19
CASSLLHPNTEAFF TGTGCCAGCAGCTTATTACACCCGAACACTGAAGCTTTCTTT 14 - TRBJ1-1 - TRBV7-9
CASSIAEPRTDTQYF TGCGCCAGCAGCATAGCGGAACCGCGCACAGATACGCAGTATTTT 15 - TRBJ2-3 - TRBV5-1
CASSPGVGSPGYTF TGTGCCAGCAGCCCCGGAGTAGGATCTCCTGGCTACACCTTC 14 - TRBJ1-2 - TRBV2
CASSIDLTSRAFF TGTGCCAGTAGTATAGATCTTACCTCCCGCGCTTTCTTT 13 - TRBJ1-1 - TRBV19